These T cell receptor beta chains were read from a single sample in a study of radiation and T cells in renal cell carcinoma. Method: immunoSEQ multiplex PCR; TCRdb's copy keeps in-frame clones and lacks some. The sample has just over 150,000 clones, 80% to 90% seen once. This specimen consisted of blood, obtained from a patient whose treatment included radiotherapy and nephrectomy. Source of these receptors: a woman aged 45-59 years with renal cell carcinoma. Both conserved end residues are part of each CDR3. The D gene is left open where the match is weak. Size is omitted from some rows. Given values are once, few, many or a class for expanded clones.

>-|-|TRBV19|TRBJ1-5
TGTGCCAGTAGTCAACAGGGAAATCAGCCCCAGCATTTT
CASSQQGNQPQHF
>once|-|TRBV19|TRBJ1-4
TGTGCCAGTAGTAAACAGAGTTTTAATGAAAAACTGTTTTTT
CASSKQSFNEKLFF
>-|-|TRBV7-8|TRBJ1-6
TGTGCCAGCAGCTTAAAGGCCAGTTTTTATAATTCACCCCTCCACTTT
CASSLKASFYNSPLHF
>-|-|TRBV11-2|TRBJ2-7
TGTGCCAGCAGCTCGGGGTTCTACGAGCAGTACTTC
CASSSGFYEQYF
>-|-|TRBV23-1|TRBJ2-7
TGCGCCAGCAGTCAACCCGCAGAGGGGGTACCGTCCAGCAACGAGCAGTACTTC
CASSQPAEGVPSSNEQYF
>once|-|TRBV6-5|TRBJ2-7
TGTGCCAGCAGTTACTCGGGGGCATTGTTCTACGAGCAGTACTTC
CASSYSGALFYEQYF
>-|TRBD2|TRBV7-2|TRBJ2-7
TGTGCCAGCAGCTTAGAGGCTAGCGGCTCCTACGAGCAGTACTTC
CASSLEASGSYEQYF
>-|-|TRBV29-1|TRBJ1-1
TGCAGCGTTCACCCCTTGATGAACACTGAAGCTTTCTTT
CSVHPLMNTEAFF
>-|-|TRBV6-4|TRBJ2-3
TGTGCCAGCAGTGACGAGTATTCGAGCACAGATACGCAGTATTTT
CASSDEYSSTDTQYF
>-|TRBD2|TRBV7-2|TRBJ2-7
TGTGCCAGCAGCGTATCTAGCGGGGGCTACGAGCAGTACTTC
CASSVSSGGYEQYF
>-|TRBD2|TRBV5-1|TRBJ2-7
TGCGCCAGCAGCTTGGCCCCCTCTAGCGGGGAATTCTACGAGCAGTACTTC
CASSLAPSSGEFYEQYF
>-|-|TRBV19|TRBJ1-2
TGTGCCAGTAGTGTGGACTCCGGAGGCCATGGCTACACCTTC
CASSVDSGGHGYTF
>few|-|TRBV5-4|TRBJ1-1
TGTGCCAGCAGCCAGAACCTACGGGACACTGAAGCTTTCTTT
CASSQNLRDTEAFF
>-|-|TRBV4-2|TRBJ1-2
TGTGCCAGCAGCCACGAAGGAGACTATGGCTACACCTTC
CASSHEGDYGYTF
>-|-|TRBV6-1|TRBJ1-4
TGTGCCAGCAGGAAGGGAGCAGCAACTAATGAAAAACTGTTTTTT
CASRKGAATNEKLFF
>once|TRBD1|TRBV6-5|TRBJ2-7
TGTGCCAGCAGACGGACAGGGTCCTACGAGCAGTACTTC
CASRRTGSYEQYF
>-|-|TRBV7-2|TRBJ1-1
TGTGCCAGCAGCTTAGATAGGACGCAGGCTTTCTTT
CASSLDRTQAFF
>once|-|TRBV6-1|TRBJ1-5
TGTGCCATCGGGTCGCCCGGCAATCAGCCCCAGCATTTT
CAIGSPGNQPQHF
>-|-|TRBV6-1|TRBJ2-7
TGTGCCAGCAGGGCCGGGGTAGCGGAAATCTACGAGCAGTACTTC
CASRAGVAEIYEQYF
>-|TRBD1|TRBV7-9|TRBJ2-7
TGTGCCAGCAGCTTAGGACAGGGCGACCCCTACGAGCAGTACTTC
CASSLGQGDPYEQYF
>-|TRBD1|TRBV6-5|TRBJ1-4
TGTGCCAGCAGTTACGGGGACAGGGGGAATGAAAAACTGTTTTTT
CASSYGDRGNEKLFF
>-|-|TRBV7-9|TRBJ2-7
TGTGCCAGCAGCTTAATCGGGGAGAGAGAGCAGTACTTC
CASSLIGEREQYF
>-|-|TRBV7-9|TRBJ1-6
TGTGCCAACACCTTTCGAGCCAGGGGAAGCTCCTATAATTCACCCCTCCACTTT
CANTFRARGSSYNSPLHF
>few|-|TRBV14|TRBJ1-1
TGTGCCAGCAGCGTGACCAGGGGTGGTTGGACTGAAGCTTTCTTT
CASSVTRGGWTEAFF
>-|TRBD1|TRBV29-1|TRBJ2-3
TGCAGCGTATGGCAGGGGGCAGATACGCAGTATTTT
CSVWQGADTQYF
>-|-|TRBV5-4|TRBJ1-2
TGTGCCAGCAGCTTGAGGGCGATACTTTACAGGGATGATAACTATGGCTACACCTTC
CASSLRAILYRDDNYGYTF
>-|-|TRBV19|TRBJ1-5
TGTGCCAGTAGCGGGACTAGGAATCAGCCCCAGCATTTT
CASSGTRNQPQHF
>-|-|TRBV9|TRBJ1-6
TGTGCCAGCAGCAAGGAAGGGGATTCCAATTCACCCCTCCACTTT
CASSKEGDSNSPLHF
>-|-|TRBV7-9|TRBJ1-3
TGTGCCAGCAGCTTACGGGAGGTACAATTGCTTGGAAACACCATATATTTT
CASSLREVQLLGNTIYF
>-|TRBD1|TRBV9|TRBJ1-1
TGTGCCAGCAGCGTAGGGCCCGACAGGGTGAACACTGAAGCTTTCTTT
CASSVGPDRVNTEAFF
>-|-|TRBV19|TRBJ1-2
TGTGCCAGTAGCCCCGTGGAGCTCTATGGCTACACCTTC
CASSPVELYGYTF
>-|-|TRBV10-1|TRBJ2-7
TGCGCCCGGTTCCGGGCCCTCTTTTCCTACGAGCAGTACTTC
CARFRALFSYEQYF
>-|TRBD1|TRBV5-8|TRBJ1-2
TGTGCCAGCACCAAAGTCGCCGGGACAGGGTATGGCTACACCTTC
CASTKVAGTGYGYTF
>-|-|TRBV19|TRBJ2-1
TGTGCCAGTAAGGGGACCTACAATGAGCAGTTCTTC
CASKGTYNEQFF
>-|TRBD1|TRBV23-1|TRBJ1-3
TGCGCCAGCAGTGGGTCCCGGGACAGTCTATTCTCTGGAAACACCATATATTTT
CASSGSRDSLFSGNTIYF
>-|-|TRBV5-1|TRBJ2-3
TGCGCCAGCAGCTTGACGGGGGTAAACACAGATACGCAGTATTTT
CASSLTGVNTDTQYF
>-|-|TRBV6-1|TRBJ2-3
TGTGCCAGCAGTGAAGCGTCAGGGTCAGGCACAGATACGCAGTATTTT
CASSEASGSGTDTQYF
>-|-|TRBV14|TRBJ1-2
TGTGCCAGCAGCCAAGATCGAGGGTACAACTATGGCTACACCTTC
CASSQDRGYNYGYTF
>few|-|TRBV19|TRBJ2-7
TGTGCCAGTAGTATAGTGGCCGGGTTGCCCTACGAGCAGTACTTC
CASSIVAGLPYEQYF
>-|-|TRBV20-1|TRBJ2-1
TGCAGTGCTAGAGACATTAATGAGCAGTTCTTC
CSARDINEQFF
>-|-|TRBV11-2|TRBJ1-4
TGTGCCAGCAGCTTATCTGCGATTGCAACTAATGAAAAACTGTTTTTT
CASSLSAIATNEKLFF
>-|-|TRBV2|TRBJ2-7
TGTGCCAGCAGTACCTCCGGGACAACCGGCTACGAGCAGTACTTC
CASSTSGTTGYEQYF
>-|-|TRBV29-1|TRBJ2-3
TGCAGCGTTGTTGAGTTACGGGATACGCAGTATTTT
CSVVELRDTQYF
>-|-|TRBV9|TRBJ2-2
TGTGCCAGCAGCGTAGATTCAGAAAACACCGGGGAGCTGTTTTTT
CASSVDSENTGELFF
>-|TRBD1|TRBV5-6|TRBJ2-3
TGTGCCAGCAGCCCCGGGACAGGGAACGCAGATACGCAGTATTTT
CASSPGTGNADTQYF
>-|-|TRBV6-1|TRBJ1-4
TGTGCCAGCAGCCCCAGGGATCCTAATGAAAAACTGTTTTTT
CASSPRDPNEKLFF